This TCR beta chain was profiled in a study of patients and donors after allogeneic stem cell transplantation. This CDR3 comprises 13 residues. From germline, CDR1 is DFQATT and CDR2 SNEGSKA (reference sequence). Trimming left V 6 bases short and J 3 bases short, with 15 bases between. TCRdb re-called the RT-PCR reads with MiXCR, one entry per CDR3 protein. The sample consists of about a million distinct CDR3 sequences, over 15% of them appearing once. The chain has TRBV20-1 and TRBJ2-7; D is possibly TRBD1 (7 bases). The clonotype was recovered from a human donor who was either an allogeneic HSCT recipient or a stem cell or donor lymphocyte infusion donor (not recorded which). It is not recorded whose cells these are; they may come from a transplant donor. Sequences were obtained from blood, either unsorted or a sorted T cell fraction (not recorded which). CDR3 DNA: TGCAGTGCCAATCCAGGGGGGATCTACGAGCAGTACTTC. It translates to CSANPGGIYEQYF.